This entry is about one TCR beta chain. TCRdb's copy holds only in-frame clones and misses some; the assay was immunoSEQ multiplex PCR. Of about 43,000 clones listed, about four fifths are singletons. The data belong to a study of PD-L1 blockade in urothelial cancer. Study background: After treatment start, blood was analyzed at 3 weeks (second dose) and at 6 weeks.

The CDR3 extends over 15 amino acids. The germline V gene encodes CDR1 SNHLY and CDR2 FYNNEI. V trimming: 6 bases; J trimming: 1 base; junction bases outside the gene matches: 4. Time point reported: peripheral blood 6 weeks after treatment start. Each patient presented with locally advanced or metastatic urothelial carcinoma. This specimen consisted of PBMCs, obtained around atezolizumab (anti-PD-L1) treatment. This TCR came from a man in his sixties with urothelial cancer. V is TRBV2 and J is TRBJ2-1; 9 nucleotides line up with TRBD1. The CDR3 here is CASRKGTGSYNEQFF. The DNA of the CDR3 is TGTGCCAGCAGGAAAGGGACAGGGTCCTACAATGAGCAGTTCTTC. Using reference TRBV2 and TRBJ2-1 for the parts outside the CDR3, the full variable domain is EPEVTQTPSHQVTQMGQEVILRCVPISNHLYFYWYRQILGQKVEFLVSFYNNEISEKSEIFDDQFSVERPDGSNFTLKIRSTKLEDSAMYFCASRKGTGSYNEQFFGPGTRLTVL.